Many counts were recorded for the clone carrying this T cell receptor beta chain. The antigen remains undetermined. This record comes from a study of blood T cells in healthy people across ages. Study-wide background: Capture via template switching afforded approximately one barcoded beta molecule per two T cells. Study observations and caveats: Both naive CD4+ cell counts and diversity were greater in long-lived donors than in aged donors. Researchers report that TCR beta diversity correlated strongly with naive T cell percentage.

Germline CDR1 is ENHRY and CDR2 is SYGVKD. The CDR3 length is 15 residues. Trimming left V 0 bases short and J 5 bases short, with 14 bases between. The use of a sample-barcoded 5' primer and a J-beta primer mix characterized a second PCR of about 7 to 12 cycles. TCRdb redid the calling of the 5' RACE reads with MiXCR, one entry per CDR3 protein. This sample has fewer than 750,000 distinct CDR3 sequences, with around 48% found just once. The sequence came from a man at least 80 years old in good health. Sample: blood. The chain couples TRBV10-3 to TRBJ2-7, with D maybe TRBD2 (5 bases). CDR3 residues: CAISESNPAGDEQYF. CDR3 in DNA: TGTGCCATCAGTGAGTCGAATCCAGCCGGGGACGAGCAGTACTTC.